What follows is one T cell receptor beta chain and its context. Its antigen is still unknown. This entry belongs to a study of T cell responses to AZD1222 COVID-19 vaccine. Study context: Pooled in the analysis were second doses at about 4 or about 12 weeks.

The CDR3 loop spans 13 amino acids. From germline, CDR1 is MDHEN and CDR2 SYDVKM. Trimming left V 4 bases short and J 1 base short, with 7 bases between. Study observations and caveats: Researchers took repertoire samples only after the peak T cell response had come. Seropositive AZD1222 recipients at baseline numbered only five or six. Across the whole spike, CD4 TCRs peaked at regions 160-218 and 743-854.

Method: immunoSEQ multiplex PCR; TCRdb's copy keeps in-frame clones and lacks some. The sample has 120,000 or so clones; 90% are singletons. The clonotype comes from an adult in good health. Sequenced here: peripheral blood, sampled on day 0 of AZD1222 vaccination. The rearrangement joins TRBV28 to TRBJ1-1; no clear D. The CDR3 DNA reads as TGTGCCAGCAGTTCCATTAAGAACACTGAAGCTTTCTTT. It codes for CASSSIKNTEAFF.